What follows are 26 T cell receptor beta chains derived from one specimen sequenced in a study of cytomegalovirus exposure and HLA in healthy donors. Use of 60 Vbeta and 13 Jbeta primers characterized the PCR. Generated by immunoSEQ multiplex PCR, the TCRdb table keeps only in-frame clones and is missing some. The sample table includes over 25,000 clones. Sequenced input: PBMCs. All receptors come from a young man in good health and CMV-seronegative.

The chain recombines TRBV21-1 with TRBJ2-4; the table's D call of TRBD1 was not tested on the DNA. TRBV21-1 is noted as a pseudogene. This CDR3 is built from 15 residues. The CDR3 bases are TGTGCCAGCAGCAAAGTACGGACAGGGGAGGACATTCAGTACTTC. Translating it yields CASSKVRTGEDIQYF.

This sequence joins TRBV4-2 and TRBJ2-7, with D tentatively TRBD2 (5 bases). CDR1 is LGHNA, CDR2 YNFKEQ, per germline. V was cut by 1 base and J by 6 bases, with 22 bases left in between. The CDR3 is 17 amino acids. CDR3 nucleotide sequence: TGTGCCAGCAGCCAAGGGTTTGTCAGCGACTACCTCTCCGAGCAGTACTTC. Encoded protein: CASSQGFVSDYLSEQYF.

The CDR3 DNA is TGTGCCAGCAGTGACTGGGCAGGGGGATACAATGAGCAGTTCTTC. Amino acid sequence: CASSDWAGGYNEQFF. This chain links TRBV2 with TRBJ2-1, with 7 positions matching TRBD1. There are 15 residues in the CDR3. Looked up from germline, CDR1 is SNHLY and CDR2 is FYNNEI. Trimming at V came to 3 bases and at J to 4 bases, leaving 6 bases not matched to a gene.

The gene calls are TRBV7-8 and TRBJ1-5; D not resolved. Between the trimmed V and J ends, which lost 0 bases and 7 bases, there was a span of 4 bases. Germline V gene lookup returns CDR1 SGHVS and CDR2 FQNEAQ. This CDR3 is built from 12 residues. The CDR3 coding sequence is TGTGCCAGCAGCTTAGCGGGCCAGCCCCAGCATTTT. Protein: CASSLAGQPQHF.

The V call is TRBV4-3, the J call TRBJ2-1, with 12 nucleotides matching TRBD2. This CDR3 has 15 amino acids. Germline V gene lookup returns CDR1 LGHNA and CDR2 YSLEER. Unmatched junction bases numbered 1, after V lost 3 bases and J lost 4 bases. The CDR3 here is CASSQLAGGYNEQFF. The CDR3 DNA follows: TGCGCCAGCAGCCAGCTAGCGGGGGGGTACAATGAGCAGTTCTTC.

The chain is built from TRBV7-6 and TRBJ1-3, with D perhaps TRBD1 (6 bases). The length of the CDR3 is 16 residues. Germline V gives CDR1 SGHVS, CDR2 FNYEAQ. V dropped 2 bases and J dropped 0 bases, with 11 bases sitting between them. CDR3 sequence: CASSLITGSSGNTIYF. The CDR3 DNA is TGTGCCAGCAGCTTAATCACAGGGTCCTCTGGAAACACCATATATTTT.

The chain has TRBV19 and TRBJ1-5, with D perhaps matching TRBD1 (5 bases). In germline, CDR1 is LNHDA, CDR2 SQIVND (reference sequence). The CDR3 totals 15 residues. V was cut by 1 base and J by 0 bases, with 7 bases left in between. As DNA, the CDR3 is TGTGCCAGTAGTATAGGACAGATTAGCAATCAGCCCCAGCATTTT. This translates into CASSIGQISNQPQHF. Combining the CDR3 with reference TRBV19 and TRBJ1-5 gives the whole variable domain DGGITQSPKYLFRKEGQNVTLSCEQNLNHDAMYWYRQDPGQGLRLIYYSQIVNDFQKGDIAEGYSVSREKKESFPLTVTSAQKNPTAFYLCASSIGQISNQPQHFGDGTRLSIL.

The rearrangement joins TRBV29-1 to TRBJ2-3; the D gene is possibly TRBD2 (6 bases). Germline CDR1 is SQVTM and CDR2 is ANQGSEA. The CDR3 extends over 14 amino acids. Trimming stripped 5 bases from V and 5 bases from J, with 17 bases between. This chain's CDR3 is CSVLGGNGRDTQYF. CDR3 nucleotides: TGCAGCGTTCTGGGCGGGAATGGCAGAGATACGCAGTATTTT.

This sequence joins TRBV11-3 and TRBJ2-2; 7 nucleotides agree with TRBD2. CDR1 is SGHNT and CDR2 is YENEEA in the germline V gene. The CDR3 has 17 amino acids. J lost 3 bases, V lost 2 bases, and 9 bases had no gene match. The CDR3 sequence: CASSLNSGLADTGELFF. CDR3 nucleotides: TGTGCCAGCAGCTTAAACTCGGGGCTAGCGGACACCGGGGAGCTGTTTTTT.

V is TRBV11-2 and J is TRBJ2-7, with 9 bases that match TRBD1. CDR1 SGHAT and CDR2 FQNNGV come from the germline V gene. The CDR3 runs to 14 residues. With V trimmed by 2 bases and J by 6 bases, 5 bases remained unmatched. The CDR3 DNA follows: TGTGCCAGCAGCTTAATACAGGGGGCGCGCGAGCAGTACTTC. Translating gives CASSLIQGAREQYF. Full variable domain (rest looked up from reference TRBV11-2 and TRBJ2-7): EAGVAQSPRYKIIEKRQSVAFWCNPISGHATLYWYQQILGQGPKLLIQFQNNGVVDDSQLPKDRFSAERLKGVDSTLKIQPAKLEDSAVYLCASSLIQGAREQYFGPGTRLTVT.

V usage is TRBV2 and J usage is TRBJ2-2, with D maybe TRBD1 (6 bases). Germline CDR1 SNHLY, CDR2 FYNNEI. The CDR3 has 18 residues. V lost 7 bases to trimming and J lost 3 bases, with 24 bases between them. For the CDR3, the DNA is TGTGCCAGCATCTTTTTTCCGGGACATCAAGGTGACACCGGGGAGCTGTTTTTT. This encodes CASIFFPGHQGDTGELFF. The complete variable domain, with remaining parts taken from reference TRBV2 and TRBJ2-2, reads EPEVTQTPSHQVTQMGQEVILRCVPISNHLYFYWYRQILGQKVEFLVSFYNNEISEKSEIFDDQFSVERPDGSNFTLKIRSTKLEDSAMYFCASIFFPGHQGDTGELFFGEGSRLTVL.

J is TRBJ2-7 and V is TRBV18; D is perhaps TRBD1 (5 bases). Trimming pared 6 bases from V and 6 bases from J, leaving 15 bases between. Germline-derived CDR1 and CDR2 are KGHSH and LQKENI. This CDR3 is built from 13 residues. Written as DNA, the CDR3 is TGTGCCAGCTCTCTACTACAGGTGGGCGAGCAGTACTTC. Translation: CASSLLQVGEQYF.

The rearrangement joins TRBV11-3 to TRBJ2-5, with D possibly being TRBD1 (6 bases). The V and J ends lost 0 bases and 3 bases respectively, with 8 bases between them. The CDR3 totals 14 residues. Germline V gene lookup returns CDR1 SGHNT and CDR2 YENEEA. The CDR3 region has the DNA TGTGCCAGCAGCTTAGATCAGGGGAAAGAGACCCAGTACTTC. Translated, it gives CASSLDQGKETQYF.

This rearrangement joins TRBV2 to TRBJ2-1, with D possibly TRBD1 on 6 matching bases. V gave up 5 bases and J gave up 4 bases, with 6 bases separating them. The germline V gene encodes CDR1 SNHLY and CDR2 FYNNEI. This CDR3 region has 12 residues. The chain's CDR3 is CASSTGYNEQFF. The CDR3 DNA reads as TGTGCCAGCAGTACAGGGTACAATGAGCAGTTCTTC.

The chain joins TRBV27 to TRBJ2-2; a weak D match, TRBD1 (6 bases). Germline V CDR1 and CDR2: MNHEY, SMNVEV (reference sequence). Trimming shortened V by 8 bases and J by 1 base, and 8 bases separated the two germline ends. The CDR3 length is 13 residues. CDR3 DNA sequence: TGTGCCAGCCGGGGACAGAACACCGGGGAGCTGTTTTTT. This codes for CASRGQNTGELFF.

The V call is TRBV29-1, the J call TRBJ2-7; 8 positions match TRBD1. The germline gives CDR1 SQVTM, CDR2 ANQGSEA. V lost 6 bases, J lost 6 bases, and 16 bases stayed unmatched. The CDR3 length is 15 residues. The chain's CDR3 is CSVPRPGTGLGEQYF. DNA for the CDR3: TGCAGCGTCCCCCGTCCCGGGACAGGATTGGGCGAGCAGTACTTC.

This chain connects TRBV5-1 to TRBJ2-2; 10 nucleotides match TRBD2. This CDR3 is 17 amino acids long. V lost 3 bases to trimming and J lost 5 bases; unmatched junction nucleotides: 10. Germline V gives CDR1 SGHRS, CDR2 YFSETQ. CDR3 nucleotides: TGCGCCAGCAGCTCCCGAGCGGGGGGGAGTTGGACCGGGGAGCTGTTTTTT. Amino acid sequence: CASSSRAGGSWTGELFF.

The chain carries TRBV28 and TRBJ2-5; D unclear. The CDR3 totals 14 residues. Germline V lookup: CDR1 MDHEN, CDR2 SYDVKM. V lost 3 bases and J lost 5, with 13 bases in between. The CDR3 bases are TGTGCCAGCAGTTTCACGGTCCCCTGGGAGACCCAGTACTTC. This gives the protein CASSFTVPWETQYF.

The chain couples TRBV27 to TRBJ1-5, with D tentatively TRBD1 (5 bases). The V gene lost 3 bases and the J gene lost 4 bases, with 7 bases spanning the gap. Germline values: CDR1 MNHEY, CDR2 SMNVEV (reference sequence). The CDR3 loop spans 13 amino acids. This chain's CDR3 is CASSFGGNQPQHF. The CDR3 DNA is TGTGCCAGCAGTTTCGGGGGGAATCAGCCCCAGCATTTT.

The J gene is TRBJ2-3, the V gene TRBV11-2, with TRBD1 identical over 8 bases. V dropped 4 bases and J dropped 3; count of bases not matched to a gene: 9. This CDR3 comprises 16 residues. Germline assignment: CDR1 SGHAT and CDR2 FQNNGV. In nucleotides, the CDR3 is TGTGCCAGCAGCTCATTCCGGAGGGACAGGACAGATACGCAGTATTTT. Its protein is CASSSFRRDRTDTQYF. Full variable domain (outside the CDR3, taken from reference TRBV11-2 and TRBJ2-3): EAGVAQSPRYKIIEKRQSVAFWCNPISGHATLYWYQQILGQGPKLLIQFQNNGVVDDSQLPKDRFSAERLKGVDSTLKIQPAKLEDSAVYLCASSSFRRDRTDTQYFGPGTRLTVL.

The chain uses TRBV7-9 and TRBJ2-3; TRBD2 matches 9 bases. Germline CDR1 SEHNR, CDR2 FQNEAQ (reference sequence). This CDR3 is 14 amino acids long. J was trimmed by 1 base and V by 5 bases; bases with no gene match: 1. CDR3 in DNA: TGTGCCAGCAGCCCTAGCGGGGGCACAGATACGCAGTATTTT. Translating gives CASSPSGGTDTQYF. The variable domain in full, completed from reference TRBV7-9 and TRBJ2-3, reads DTGVSQNPRHKITKRGQNVTFRCDPISEHNRLYWYRQTLGQGPEFLTYFQNEAQLEKSRLLSDRFSAERPKGSFSTLEIQRTEQGDSAMYLCASSPSGGTDTQYFGPGTRLTVL.

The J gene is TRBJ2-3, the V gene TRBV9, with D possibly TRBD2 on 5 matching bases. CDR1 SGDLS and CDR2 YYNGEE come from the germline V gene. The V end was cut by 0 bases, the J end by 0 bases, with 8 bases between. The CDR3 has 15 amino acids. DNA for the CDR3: TGTGCCAGCAGCGTAGAAGCTAGCAGCACAGATACGCAGTATTTT. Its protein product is CASSVEASSTDTQYF.

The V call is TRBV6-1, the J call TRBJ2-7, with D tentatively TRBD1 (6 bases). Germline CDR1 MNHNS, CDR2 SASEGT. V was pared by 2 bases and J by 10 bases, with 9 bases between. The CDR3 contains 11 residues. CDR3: CASSEYGGQYF. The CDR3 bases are TGTGCCAGCAGTGAATATGGGGGCCAGTACTTC.

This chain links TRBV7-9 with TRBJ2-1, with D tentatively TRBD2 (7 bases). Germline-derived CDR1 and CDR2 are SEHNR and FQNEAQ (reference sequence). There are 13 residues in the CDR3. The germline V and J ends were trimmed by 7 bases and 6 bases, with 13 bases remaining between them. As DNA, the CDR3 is TGTGCCAGCAAAAGGGGGGGACGCAATGAGCAGTTCTTC. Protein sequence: CASKRGGRNEQFF.

The chain's CDR3 is CASSFMLAGMNEQFF. In DNA, the CDR3 is TGTGCCAGCAGTTTCATGCTAGCGGGAATGAATGAGCAGTTCTTC. This chain connects TRBV28 to TRBJ2-1; 9 bases match TRBD2. CDR1 is MDHEN, CDR2 SYDVKM, per germline. V shed 3 bases and J 7 bases; nucleotides not matched to a gene: 7. CDR3 length: 15 residues.

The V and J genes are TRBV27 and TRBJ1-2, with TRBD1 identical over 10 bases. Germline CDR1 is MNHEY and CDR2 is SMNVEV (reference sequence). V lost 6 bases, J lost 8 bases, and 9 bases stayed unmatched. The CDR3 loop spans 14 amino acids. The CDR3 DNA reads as TGTGCCAGCAGGAGAGTCGGGACAGGGGACGGCTACACCTTC. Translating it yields CASRRVGTGDGYTF.